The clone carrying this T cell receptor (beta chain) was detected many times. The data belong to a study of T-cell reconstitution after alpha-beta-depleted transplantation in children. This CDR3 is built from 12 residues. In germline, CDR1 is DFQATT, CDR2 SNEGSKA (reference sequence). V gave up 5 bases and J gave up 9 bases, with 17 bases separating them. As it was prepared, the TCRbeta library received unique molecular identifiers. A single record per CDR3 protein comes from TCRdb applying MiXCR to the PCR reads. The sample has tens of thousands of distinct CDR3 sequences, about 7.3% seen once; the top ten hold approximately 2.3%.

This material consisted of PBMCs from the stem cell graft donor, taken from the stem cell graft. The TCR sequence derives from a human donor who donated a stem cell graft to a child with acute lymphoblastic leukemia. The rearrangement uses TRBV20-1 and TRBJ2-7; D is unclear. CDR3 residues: CSAQVTSSAQYF. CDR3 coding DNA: TGCAGTGCTCAGGTGACGAGTTCGGCGCAGTACTTC.